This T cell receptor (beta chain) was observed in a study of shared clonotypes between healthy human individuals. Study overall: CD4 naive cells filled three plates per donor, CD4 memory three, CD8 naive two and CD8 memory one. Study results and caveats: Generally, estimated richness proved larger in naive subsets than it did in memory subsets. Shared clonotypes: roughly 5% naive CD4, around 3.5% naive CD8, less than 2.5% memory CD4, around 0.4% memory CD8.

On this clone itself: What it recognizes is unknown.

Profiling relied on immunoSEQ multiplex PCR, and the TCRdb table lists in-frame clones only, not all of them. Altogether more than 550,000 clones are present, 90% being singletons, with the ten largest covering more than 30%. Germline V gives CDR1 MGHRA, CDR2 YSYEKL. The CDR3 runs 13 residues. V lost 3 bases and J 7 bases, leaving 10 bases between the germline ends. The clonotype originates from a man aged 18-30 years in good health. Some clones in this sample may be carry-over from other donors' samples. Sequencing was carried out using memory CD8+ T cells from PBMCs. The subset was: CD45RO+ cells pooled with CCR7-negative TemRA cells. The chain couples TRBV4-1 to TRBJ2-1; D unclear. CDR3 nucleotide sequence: TGCGCCAGCAGCCACCAACCGGAAAATGAGCAGTTCTTC. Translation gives CASSHQPENEQFF.